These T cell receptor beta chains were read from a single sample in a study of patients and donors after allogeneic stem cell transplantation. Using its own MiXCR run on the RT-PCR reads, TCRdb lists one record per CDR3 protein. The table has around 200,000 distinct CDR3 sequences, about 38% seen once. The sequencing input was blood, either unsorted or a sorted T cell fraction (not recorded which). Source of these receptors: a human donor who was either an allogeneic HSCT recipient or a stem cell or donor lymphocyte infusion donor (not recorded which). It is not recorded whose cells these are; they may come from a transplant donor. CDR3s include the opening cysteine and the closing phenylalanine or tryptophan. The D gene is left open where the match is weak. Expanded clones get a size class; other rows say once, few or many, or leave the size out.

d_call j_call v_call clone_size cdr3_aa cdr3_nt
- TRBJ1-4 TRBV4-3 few CASSSRVRGTNEKLFF TGCGCCAGCAGCTCCCGGGTCAGGGGAACTAATGAAAAACTGTTTTTT
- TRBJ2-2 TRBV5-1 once CASSFTPPIQNTGELFF TGCGCCAGCAGCTTTACTCCACCTATCCAGAACACCGGGGAGCTGTTTTTT
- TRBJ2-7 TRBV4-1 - CASSLAGNPYEQYF TGCGCCAGCAGCCTGGCGGGCAACCCCTACGAGCAGTACTTC
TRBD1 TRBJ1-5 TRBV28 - CATKGQINQPQHF TGTGCCACCAAGGGACAGATCAATCAGCCCCAGCATTTT
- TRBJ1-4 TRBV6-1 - CASSEQQGYREKLFF TGTGCCAGCAGCGAGCAACAGGGCTACAGGGAAAAACTGTTTTTT
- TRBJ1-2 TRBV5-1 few CASSLGRLNYGYTF TGCGCCAGCAGCTTGGGGCGGCTGAACTATGGCTACACCTTC
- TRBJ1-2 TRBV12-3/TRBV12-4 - CASSLGVQANYGYTF TGTGCCAGCAGTTTAGGAGTACAGGCCAACTATGGCTACACCTTC
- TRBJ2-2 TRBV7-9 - CASSLDQGVAGELFF TGTGCCAGCAGCTTAGATCAGGGTGTCGCCGGGGAGCTGTTTTTT
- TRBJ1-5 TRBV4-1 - CASSQERARRGNQPQHF TGCGCCAGCAGCCAAGAGCGGGCCCGGCGGGGCAATCAGCCCCAGCATTTT
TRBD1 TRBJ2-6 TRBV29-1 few CSVKQGTGANVLTF TGCAGCGTCAAACAGGGGACCGGGGCCAACGTCCTGACTTTC
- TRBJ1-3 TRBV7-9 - CASSLGFGRSGNTIYF TGTGCCAGCAGCTTAGGTTTCGGTCGCTCTGGAAACACCATATATTTT
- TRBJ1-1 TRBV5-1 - CASSLVQRMNTEAFF TGCGCCAGCAGCTTGGTGCAGCGGATGAACACTGAAGCTTTCTTT
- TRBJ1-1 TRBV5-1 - CASSLLSGSNTEAFF TGCGCCAGCAGCTTGTTGTCCGGGTCGAACACTGAAGCTTTCTTT
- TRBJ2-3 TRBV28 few CASSFLDTQYF TGTGCCAGCAGTTTTTTGGATACGCAGTATTTT
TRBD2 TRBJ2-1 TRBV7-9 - CASRPGLERNEQFF TGTGCCAGCAGACCGGGACTAGAAAGGAATGAGCAGTTCTTC
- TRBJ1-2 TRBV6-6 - CASVQGWGTLEGYTF TGTGCCAGCGTCCAAGGGTGGGGGACACTGGAGGGCTACACCTTC
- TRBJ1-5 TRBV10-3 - CATLDETAGQPQHF TGTGCCACCCTGGACGAAACGGCTGGTCAGCCCCAGCATTTT
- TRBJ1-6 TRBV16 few CASSPTRRGNNSPLHF TGTGCCAGCAGCCCAACTAGGAGGGGGAATAATTCACCCCTCCACTTT
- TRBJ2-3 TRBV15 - CATSREEGASDTQYF TGTGCCACCAGCAGAGAGGAGGGGGCATCAGATACGCAGTATTTT
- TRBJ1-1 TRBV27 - CASSLNGWGTEAFF TGTGCCAGCAGTCTGAACGGCTGGGGCACTGAAGCTTTCTTT
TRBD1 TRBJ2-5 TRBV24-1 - CATAGPGGLETQYF TGTGCCACCGCCGGGCCAGGGGGTTTGGAGACCCAGTACTTC
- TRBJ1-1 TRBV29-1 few CSVEPKMRQSEAFF TGCAGCGTTGAACCTAAGATGCGACAGAGTGAAGCTTTCTTT
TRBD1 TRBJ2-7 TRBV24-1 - CATSDSPGQGYYEQYF TGTGCCACCAGTGATTCACCGGGACAGGGCTACTACGAGCAGTACTTC
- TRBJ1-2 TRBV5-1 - CAAREGDRPSGYTF TGCGCCGCCCGAGAGGGTGACCGTCCTAGTGGCTACACCTTC
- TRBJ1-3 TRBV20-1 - CSARGQEGGNTIYF TGCAGTGCTAGAGGACAAGAAGGTGGAAACACCATATATTTT
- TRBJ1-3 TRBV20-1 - CSAQVGISGNTIYF TGCAGTGCTCAAGTGGGGATCTCTGGAAACACCATATATTTT
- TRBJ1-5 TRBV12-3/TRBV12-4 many CASSFQGGNQPQHF TGTGCCAGCAGTTTTCAGGGTGGCAATCAGCCCCAGCATTTT
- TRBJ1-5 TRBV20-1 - CSAEGTSNQPQHF TGCAGTGCCGAGGGGACATCTAATCAGCCCCAGCATTTT
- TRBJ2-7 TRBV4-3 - CASSQRTENYEQYF TGCGCCAGCAGCCAACGGACAGAAAACTACGAGCAGTACTTC
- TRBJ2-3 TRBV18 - CASSPQPGADTQYF TGTGCCAGCTCACCACAGCCCGGGGCAGATACGCAGTATTTT
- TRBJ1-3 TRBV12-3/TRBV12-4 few CASRDRGLTDTIYF TGTGCCAGCAGGGACCGTGGATTAACGGACACCATATATTTT
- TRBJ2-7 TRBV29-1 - CSVSGDSYEQYF TGCAGCGTTTCAGGGGACTCCTACGAGCAGTACTTC
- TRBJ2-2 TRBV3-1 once CASSQAWQAVGELFF TGTGCCAGCAGCCAGGCTTGGCAGGCGGTCGGGGAGCTGTTTTTT
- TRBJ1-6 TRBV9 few CASSVGPMSSYNSPLHF TGTGCCAGCAGCGTCGGACCGATGAGCTCCTATAATTCACCCCTCCACTTT
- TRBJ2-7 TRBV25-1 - CASSEALRSEQYF TGTGCCAGCAGTGAAGCCCTCAGGAGCGAGCAGTACTTC
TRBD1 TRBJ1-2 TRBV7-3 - CASSRTGQGASLSGYTF TGTGCCAGCAGCCGTACTGGACAGGGTGCGAGCTTATCCGGCTACACCTTC
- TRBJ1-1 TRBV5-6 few CASSLVRAASTEAFF TGTGCCAGCAGCTTGGTAAGAGCGGCGAGCACTGAAGCTTTCTTT
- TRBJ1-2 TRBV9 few CASSVGPTQGYTF TGTGCCAGCAGCGTGGGGCCCACCCAGGGCTACACCTTC
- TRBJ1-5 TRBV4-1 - CASSRGSGTVFHQPQHF TGCGCCAGCAGCCGAGGAAGTGGCACAGTTTTCCATCAGCCCCAGCATTTT
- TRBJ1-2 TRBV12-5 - CASGLVLISGNYGYTF TGTGCTAGTGGTTTGGTACTGATCAGCGGAAACTATGGCTACACCTTC
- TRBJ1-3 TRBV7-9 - CASSYQGFGNTIYF TGTGCCAGCAGCTACCAGGGTTTCGGAAACACCATATATTTT
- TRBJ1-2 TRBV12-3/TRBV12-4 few CASSFSPRAYTF TGTGCCAGCAGTTTCAGTCCACGAGCCTACACCTTC
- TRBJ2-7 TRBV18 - CASSFRPAYEQYF TGTGCCAGCTCCTTCAGGCCGGCCTACGAGCAGTACTTC
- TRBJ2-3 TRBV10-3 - CAISESIDTRTDTQYF TGTGCCATCAGTGAGTCGATAGACACTAGAACAGATACGCAGTATTTT
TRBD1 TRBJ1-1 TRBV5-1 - CASSFLTGVNTEAFF TGCGCCAGCAGCTTTCTGACAGGGGTGAACACTGAAGCTTTCTTT
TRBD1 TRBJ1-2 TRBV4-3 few CASSPTGTGALYGYTF TGCGCCAGCAGCCCGACCGGGACAGGGGCACTATATGGCTACACCTTC
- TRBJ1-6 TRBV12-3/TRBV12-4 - CASSLASFNSPLHF TGTGCCAGCAGTTTAGCTAGTTTTAATTCACCCCTCCACTTT
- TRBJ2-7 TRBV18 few CASSQGYLEQYF TGTGCCAGCTCACAAGGATATCTCGAGCAGTACTTC
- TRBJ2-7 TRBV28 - CASRATAPYEQYF TGTGCCAGCAGGGCGACAGCCCCCTACGAGCAGTACTTC
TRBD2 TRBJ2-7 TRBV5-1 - CASSFGTSGGHYYEQYF TGCGCCAGCAGCTTTGGGACTAGCGGGGGGCATTACTACGAGCAGTACTTC
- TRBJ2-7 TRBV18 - CASSPRNGVVLYEQYF TGTGCCAGCTCACCGAGGAACGGTGTTGTCCTCTACGAGCAGTACTTC